The entry that follows covers one T cell receptor beta chain sequence. This clone's antigen is unknown. No much larger clone exists at a distance of one base, and base qualities are not known. This record comes from a study of blood T cell repertoires in COVID-19 (dated by TCRdb to the early 2020s). Study-wide context: The collaborator samples originated in the United States, Italy and Spain and spanned the acute and convalescent phases of COVID-19. Where available, HLA class I and class II types were taken from metadata supplied by the sample provider and were not determined by assay-based typing. The dataset comprised deeply sampled blood TCRbeta repertoires from subjects exposed to, actively infected with, or recovered from COVID-19. Samples were obtained from the ongoing ImmuneRACE study (first 160 participants) and from 1,254 subjects provided by 6 global collaborators. The prospective study material was composed of cDNA or gDNA derived from T cells, B-cell-depleted T cells, or PBMCs. The repertoires were released in a freely available public database intended as a resource for research on the immune response to SARS-CoV-2. Nearly every sample came with metadata listing a de-identified subject ID, COVID-19 status, age in years and sex.

Summary of the overall study and its limitations: Clinical and demographic metadata were provided uncurated, with the amount varying by source and participant.

The immunoSEQ Assay, a bias-controlled multiplex PCR, was used to amplify TCRbeta CDR3 regions from genomic DNA. As for the original processing: The number of nucleated cells in each sample was estimated from the amplification of reference gene primers within the assay. To quantify the absolute abundance of each unique TCRbeta CDR3 rearrangement, sequence reads were collapsed and filtered. For each sample, productive Simpson clonality was calculated as the square root of Simpson's diversity index across productive rearrangements. TCRdb limited this immuneACCESS table to in-frame rearrangements with V and J called. A share of clones is missing; checked studies link under half to unresolved V genes, and the rest is unexplained. V and J calls and clone size are as listed in that table; D and trimming were resolved from the DNA. For this sample there are under 200,000 clones; about 86% appear just once. In total, the top ten clones hold roughly 9.7% of the sample.

One collaborating source in Seattle enrolled patients during active infection and followed them longitudinally through the course of disease. Each collaborating institution followed its own protocols to collect whole blood in K2EDTA tubes. For TCRbeta analysis, collaborators shipped samples as frozen whole blood, isolated PBMCs, or DNA extracted from either of those sample types. The germline V end is reduced by 6 bases and the J end by 2 bases; junction bases left unmatched: 3. Taken from cysteine to phenylalanine, the CDR3 has 13 residues. Just the 39-base CDR3 DNA is kept, in frame starting at base 1.

The rearranged chain carries TRBV12-3 or TRBV12-4 and TRBJ2-7; 8 nucleotides in the junction match TRBD2. The sequencing sample was made of peripheral blood. The sequence was collected from an older woman with COVID-19, enrolled during active disease. The nucleotides are TGTGCCAGCAGACGGGGGGGTACCTACGAGCAGTACTTC. Its protein is CASRRGGTYEQYF.